This record covers a single T cell receptor (beta chain). TCRdb's copy holds only in-frame clones and misses some; the assay was immunoSEQ multiplex PCR. This table has about 440,000 clones, about 85% appearing once. The data originate from a study of blood T cell repertoires in COVID-19. The V and J ends lost 5 bases and 2 bases respectively, with 18 bases between them. Per the germline V gene, CDR1 is ENHRY and CDR2 is SYGVKD. This CDR3 comprises 17 residues. This receptor was obtained from a woman under 30 with acute COVID-19. The rearrangement links TRBV10-3 to TRBJ1-4, with D uncertain. What was sequenced was PBMCs or T cells enriched from blood (not recorded which). CDR3 region: CAISRSTGRFTNEKLFF. In DNA, the CDR3 is TGTGCCATCAGTAGATCTACGGGGAGGTTTACTAATGAAAAACTGTTTTTT.